These T cell receptor beta chains were read from a single sample in a study of cytomegalovirus exposure and HLA in healthy donors. Clones were read by immunoSEQ multiplex PCR, and TCRdb kept only the in-frame ones, dropping some. The repertoire holds about 90,000 clones, with just over 65% as singletons. The source material was PBMCs. These receptors were collected from a man aged 25 to 45 in good health and CMV-seronegative. The CDR3 runs from the conserved cysteine through the conserved F or W. D genes are given only for firm matches. Size is omitted from some rows. Given values are once, few, many or a class for expanded clones.

>.|TRBJ1-5|.|TRBV30
CAWSPTRGSRGNQPQHF
TGTGCCTGGAGTCCAACCAGGGGAAGTAGGGGCAATCAGCCCCAGCATTTT
>.|TRBJ2-2|.|TRBV28
CASSLLGAGELFF
TGTGCCAGCAGTTTATTGGGCGCCGGGGAGCTGTTTTTT
>.|TRBJ1-1|.|TRBV27
CASSLVREVHTEAFF
TGTGCCAGCAGTTTAGTTCGGGAAGTTCACACTGAAGCTTTCTTT
>few|TRBJ2-1|TRBD2|TRBV29-1
CSVEGSASGYNEQFF
TGCAGCGTTGAAGGGTCGGCTAGCGGCTACAATGAGCAGTTCTTC
>once|TRBJ1-4|TRBD1|TRBV6-1
CASSLGDRNEKLFF
TGTGCCAGCAGCCTGGGGGACAGAAATGAAAAACTGTTTTTT
>.|TRBJ2-7|.|TRBV19
CASSPLDSTYEQYF
TGTGCCAGTAGCCCCTTGGACAGTACCTACGAGCAGTACTTC
>.|TRBJ2-7|TRBD2|TRBV4-1
CASSQVSGGVDEQYF
TGCGCCAGCAGCCAAGTTAGCGGGGGGGTCGACGAGCAGTACTTC
>.|TRBJ2-7|.|TRBV19
CASSIGSFTYEQYF
TGTGCCAGTAGTATAGGCAGTTTTACCTACGAGCAGTACTTC
>.|TRBJ1-5|.|TRBV7-3
CASSAEYRAPSAQHF
TGTGCCAGCAGCGCAGAATACAGGGCTCCTTCGGCCCAGCATTTT
>.|TRBJ1-6|TRBD1|TRBV6-5
CASSYGRGRSPLHF
TGTGCCAGCAGTTACGGAAGGGGGCGATCACCCCTCCACTTT
>.|TRBJ2-7|TRBD1|TRBV9
CASSVGQGAGYEQYF
TGTGCCAGCAGCGTAGGACAGGGGGCAGGCTACGAGCAGTACTTC
>.|TRBJ1-4|TRBD1|TRBV7-2
CASSLRQGATNEKLFF
TGTGCCAGCAGCTTAAGACAGGGTGCAACTAATGAAAAACTGTTTTTT
>few|TRBJ2-7|TRBD1|TRBV18
CASSPTGEPLWSYEQYF
TGTGCCAGCTCACCAACAGGGGAACCCTTATGGTCCTACGAGCAGTACTTC
>.|TRBJ2-3|.|TRBV11-2
CASSLFPRATDTQYF
TGTGCCAGCAGCTTATTTCCCAGGGCCACAGATACGCAGTATTTT
>.|TRBJ1-5|TRBD1|TRBV19
CASDRGHQPQHF
TGTGCCAGTGACAGGGGGCATCAGCCCCAGCATTTT
>few|TRBJ1-1|TRBD1|TRBV29-1
CSALRGSDTEAFF
TGCAGCGCCCTCAGGGGGTCGGACACTGAAGCTTTCTTT
>.|TRBJ1-1|.|TRBV5-1
CASSLAGDTEAFF
TGCGCCAGCAGCTTGGCCGGGGACACTGAAGCTTTCTTT
>once|TRBJ2-7|TRBD1|TRBV10-3
CAISDTGQADEQYF
TGTGCCATCAGTGACACGGGACAGGCTGACGAGCAGTACTTC
>.|TRBJ1-4|TRBD1|TRBV7-9
CASSFDRGNEKLFF
TGTGCCAGCAGCTTCGACAGGGGGAATGAAAAACTGTTTTTT
>.|TRBJ1-1|TRBD1|TRBV29-1
CSVTDRGNTEAFF
TGCAGCGTGACCGACAGGGGGAACACTGAAGCTTTCTTT
>.|TRBJ2-1|.|TRBV19
CASSLPGDNEQFF
TGTGCCAGTAGTCTTCCAGGCGACAATGAGCAGTTCTTC
>few|TRBJ1-2|.|TRBV30
CASQTGTILYRYTF
TGTGCCAGCCAAACCGGGACAATCCTCTATCGCTACACCTTC
>.|TRBJ1-1|.|TRBV19
CASRSVGGLTEAFF
TGTGCCAGTAGATCGGTTGGAGGGCTCACTGAAGCTTTCTTT
>.|TRBJ1-1|.|TRBV10-1
CASSADNRGNTEAFF
TGCGCCAGCAGTGCCGATAACCGGGGGAACACTGAAGCTTTCTTT
>.|TRBJ2-7|.|TRBV5-1
CASSEQGREQYF
TGCGCCAGCAGCGAACAGGGTCGCGAGCAGTACTTC
>.|TRBJ1-1|TRBD1|TRBV6-5
CASSYLSQGGREAFF
TGTGCCAGCAGTTACCTATCACAGGGGGGGCGTGAAGCTTTCTTT
>.|TRBJ2-2|TRBD1|TRBV5-1
CASSLEGTENTGELFF
TGCGCCAGCAGCTTGGAGGGGACAGAGAACACCGGGGAGCTGTTTTTT